Listed here are 10 T cell receptor beta chains from one sample, sequenced in a study of blood T cells in healthy people across ages. The use of a sample-barcoded 5' primer and a J-beta primer mix characterized a second PCR of roughly 6 to 11 cycles. TCRdb ran MiXCR on the 5' RACE reads and lists one entry per CDR3 protein. The profile shows around 900,000 distinct CDR3 sequences, around 28% of them singletons. Sequences were obtained from blood. These receptors all stem from a woman over 75 in good health.

This clonotype came up a few times. The rearrangement uses TRBV28 and TRBJ2-1, with 7 bases matching TRBD1. The CDR3 is 14 residues long. Trimming at V came to 6 bases and at J to 2 bases, leaving 4 bases not matched to a gene. Germline CDR1 reads MDHEN; CDR2 reads SYDVKM. CDR3 DNA sequence: TGTGCCAGCAGCCGAGGGACAGCCTACAATGAGCAGTTCTTC. It codes for CASSRGTAYNEQFF.

The sample holds a few counts of this clonotype. This rearrangement joins TRBV7-2 to TRBJ1-6; 9 positions agree with TRBD1. Germline V gene data show CDR1 as SGHTA and CDR2 as FQGNSA. This CDR3 has 14 residues. J gave up 9 bases and V 5 bases, and 5 bases lay outside the gene matches. Here the CDR3 reads CASSPDRGGSPLHF. The CDR3 coding sequence is TGTGCCAGCAGCCCGGACAGGGGAGGTTCACCCCTCCACTTT.

The chain employs TRBV6-2 or TRBV6-3 and TRBJ1-5; D gene ambiguous. V lost 2 bases to trimming and J lost 2 bases, with 13 bases between them. There are 16 residues in the CDR3. Germline CDR1 and CDR2: MNHEY and SVGEGT. CDR3: CASSYSSLRGNQPQHF. The CDR3 DNA is TGTGCCAGCAGTTACAGCAGCCTAAGGGGCAATCAGCCCCAGCATTTT.

This clonotype was seen a few times. The chain couples TRBV30 to TRBJ1-2; no reliable D call. V lost 0 bases and J 6 bases, leaving 11 bases between the germline ends. CDR1 is GTSNPN and CDR2 is SVGIG in the germline V gene (reference sequence). CDR3 length: 13 amino acids. The CDR3 region has the DNA TGTGCCTGGAGTGTACTGCGAGGAAATGGCTACACCTTC. This translates into CAWSVLRGNGYTF.

This rearrangement joins TRBV5-1 to TRBJ1-4; 10 bases line up with TRBD1. The V segment lost 5 bases and the J segment 3 bases; nucleotides outside the gene matches: 4. The CDR3 loop spans 15 amino acids. Per germline, CDR1 SGHRS and CDR2 YFSETQ. The CDR3 spells CASRPTGGSNEKLFF. Written as DNA, the CDR3 is TGCGCCAGCAGACCGACAGGGGGCTCTAATGAAAAACTGTTTTTT.

The sample holds a few counts of this clonotype. V and J are TRBV20-1 and TRBJ2-1; 10 bases line up with TRBD2. Germline CDR1 is DFQATT and CDR2 is SNEGSKA (reference sequence). J lost 5 bases, V lost 7 bases, and 5 bases had no gene match. The CDR3 sequence is 13 residues long. CDR3 protein: CSVDSGGNNEQFF. DNA of the CDR3: TGCAGTGTTGATAGCGGGGGGAACAATGAGCAGTTCTTC.

This clonotype was seen a handful of times. The chain recombines TRBV27 with TRBJ2-3; D is uncertain. The CDR3 is made up of 13 amino acids. The V end lost 3 bases, the J end lost 7 bases, and 11 bases lay between the germline ends. The germline V gene encodes CDR1 MNHEY and CDR2 SMNVEV (reference sequence). CDR3 nucleotide sequence: TGTGCCAGCAGTTTTTCCGAATCCTATACGCAGTATTTT. This translates into CASSFSESYTQYF.

This clonotype was counted at least ten times. The chain is built from TRBV10-3 and TRBJ2-3, with 7 bases identical to TRBD1. V lost 4 bases to trimming and J lost 2 bases; unmatched junction nucleotides: 6. The CDR3 length is 15 residues. The germline CDR1 and CDR2 sequences are ENHRY and SYGVKD. The CDR3 bases are TGTGCCATCAGTGTGGGGGACAGAAACACAGATACGCAGTATTTT. Protein sequence: CAISVGDRNTDTQYF.

The chain employs TRBV27 and TRBJ2-7; 9 bases align to TRBD2. The CDR3 is 17 residues long. Germline-derived CDR1 and CDR2 are MNHEY and SMNVEV (reference sequence). V dropped 2 bases and J dropped 2; count of bases not matched to a gene: 10. The CDR3 sequence: CASSLRRASGAPYEQYF. The CDR3 nucleotides are TGTGCCAGCAGTTTACGGAGGGCTAGCGGGGCCCCCTACGAGCAGTACTTC.

This clonotype has at least ten counts. The J gene is TRBJ2-4, the V gene TRBV20-1; TRBD2 matches at 7 bases. The junction had 13 bases not matched to a gene; V was cut back by 5 bases and J by 0 bases. CDR1 is DFQATT and CDR2 is SNEGSKA in the germline V gene (reference sequence). The CDR3 consists of 17 residues. The CDR3 is CSAADPSGGLAKNIQYF. The DNA for the CDR3 is TGCAGTGCTGCCGATCCGTCGGGAGGCCTAGCCAAAAACATTCAGTACTTC.